These T cell receptor beta chains were read from a single sample in a study of brain metastases from non-small cell lung cancer. Profiling relied on immunoSEQ multiplex PCR, and the TCRdb table lists in-frame clones only, not all of them. Of 910 or so clones in the sample, over 75% were seen once. Sequenced: tumor-adjacent normal tissue. Source of these receptors: a donor aged 40 or over with non-small cell lung cancer. Both conserved end residues are part of each CDR3. The D gene is left open where the match is weak. The listing skips clone size in some rows; elsewhere it reads once, few, many or a size class.

J | size | V | D | DNA | CDR3
TRBJ2-7 | . | TRBV15 | TRBD1 | TGTGCCACCAGCAGAGGCGGGACAGGGGTGCACGAGCAGTACTTC | CATSRGGTGVHEQYF
TRBJ2-7 | once | TRBV9 | TRBD2 | TGTGCCAGCAGCGGAACTAGCGGGAGTCTCGAGCAGTACTTC | CASSGTSGSLEQYF
TRBJ2-5 | . | TRBV5-4 | . | TGTGCCAGCAGCCCGCTAGGCGGGGGCGAGACCCAGTACTTC | CASSPLGGGETQYF
TRBJ1-6 | . | TRBV7-6 | . | TGTGCCAGCAGCTTAGGCAGGGTTCTTAATTCACTCCTCCACTTT | CASSLGRVLNSLLHF
TRBJ2-6 | . | TRBV5-1 | . | TGCGCCAGCAGCACCGGTAATTCTGGGGCCAACGTCCTGACTTTC | CASSTGNSGANVLTF
TRBJ2-3 | . | TRBV19 | . | TGTGCCAGTAGTATAGCCGCCCGGGGAAGCACAGATACGCAGTATTTT | CASSIAARGSTDTQYF
TRBJ2-7 | . | TRBV15 | TRBD1 | TGTGCCACTAGCAGAGGGACAGGGGGCTCCTACGAGCAGTACTTC | CATSRGTGGSYEQYF
TRBJ2-2 | . | TRBV4-1 | TRBD2 | TGCGCCAGCAGCCACCTAGCGGGAGCCAACACCGGGGAGCTGTTTTTT | CASSHLAGANTGELFF
TRBJ2-5 | . | TRBV28 | TRBD1 | TGTGCCAGCAGCCTCAGGGGGTTAGAGACCCAGTACTTC | CASSLRGLETQYF
TRBJ2-1 | . | TRBV19 | . | TGTGCCAGTAGTATAAAGAGCAAGAGCTCCTACAATGAGCAGTTCTTC | CASSIKSKSSYNEQFF
TRBJ2-3 | . | TRBV14 | . | TGTGCCAGCAGCCAAGAGGAGGAACTTTTCGCGGGGGCGACCACAGATACGCAGTATTTT | CASSQEEELFAGATTDTQYF
TRBJ1-2 | . | TRBV2 | . | TGTGCCACCCGCACAGGTAATGGCTACACCTTC | CATRTGNGYTF
TRBJ2-1 | . | TRBV27 | . | TGTGCCAGCACAGGGGGGCCCAATGAGCAGTTCTTC | CASTGGPNEQFF
TRBJ1-5 | . | TRBV4-1 | TRBD1 | TGCGCCAGCAGCCAAGTTCCCTTCGAGGACAGGGCGGTACAGCCCCAGCATTTT | CASSQVPFEDRAVQPQHF
TRBJ2-3 | . | TRBV7-3 | . | TGTGCCAGCAGCTTAATTTCTGGCAGGGGTGTGGATACGCAGTATTTT | CASSLISGRGVDTQYF
TRBJ1-2 | . | TRBV24-1 | . | TGTGCCACGAGGGATGACGGGTACTATGGCTACACCTTC | CATRDDGYYGYTF
TRBJ2-5 | . | TRBV5-6 | TRBD2 | TGTGCCAGCAGTCCTAGCGGGGGCAAAGAGACCCAGTACTTC | CASSPSGGKETQYF
TRBJ2-5 | once | TRBV10-3 | TRBD1 | TGTGCCATCAGGGGACAGGGGGGGAGTATGGAGACCCAGTACTTC | CAIRGQGGSMETQYF
TRBJ1-6 | . | TRBV7-6 | . | TGTGCCAGCAGCTGGGAAAGTGGGGATTCACCCCTCCACTTT | CASSWESGDSPLHF
TRBJ2-7 | . | TRBV9 | TRBD1 | TGTGCCAGCAGCGTAGAAAAGACAGGGGGCGTGCTAGCTTCCTACGAGCAGTACTTC | CASSVEKTGGVLASYEQYF
TRBJ1-2 | . | TRBV5-1 | . | TGCGCCAGCAGCTGGCAGGGGAAGGGCTACACCTTC | CASSWQGKGYTF
TRBJ1-4 | . | TRBV7-9 | . | TGTGCCAGCAGCTCTGGGAGACAGGCTAATGAAAAACTGTTTTTT | CASSSGRQANEKLFF
TRBJ2-5 | . | TRBV7-2 | TRBD1 | TGTGCCAGCACCCTAGGGACAGGGTGGGAGACCCAGTACTTC | CASTLGTGWETQYF
TRBJ1-4 | once | TRBV2 | . | TGTGCCAGCAAACTCGGGTACAGCTCGCGCGAAAAACTGTTTTTT | CASKLGYSSREKLFF
TRBJ1-1 | . | TRBV28 | . | TGTGCCAGCAAGGGGATGAACACTGAAGCTTTCTTT | CASKGMNTEAFF
TRBJ1-1 | . | TRBV2 | . | TGTGCCAGCAGTGAAGCGGAGTTTCGTCGGGGTTTCTTT | CASSEAEFRRGFF
TRBJ2-3 | . | TRBV4-3 | TRBD2 | TGCGCCAGCAGCCAAGACCAAGGCGGGGGGGCAGATACGCAGTATTTT | CASSQDQGGGADTQYF
TRBJ2-1 | . | TRBV7-2 | . | TGTGCCAGCAGCTTAAGGACCAGGGGCTACAATGAGCAGTTCTTC | CASSLRTRGYNEQFF
TRBJ1-2 | . | TRBV6-4 | TRBD1 | TGTGCCAGCAGTCCTTGGACAGGGAGAGGCTACACCTTC | CASSPWTGRGYTF
TRBJ1-2 | few | TRBV5-6 | . | TGTGCCAGCAGCTTGGCAGGACCCTGGGATGGCTACACCTTC | CASSLAGPWDGYTF
TRBJ1-2 | . | TRBV7-6 | TRBD1 | TGTGCCAGCAGCAACAGGGGGCGCGGCTATGGCTACACCTTC | CASSNRGRGYGYTF
TRBJ2-1 | . | TRBV7-7 | TRBD1 | TGTGCTAGCAGCTTAAACGGACAGGGCCTCAATGAGCAGTTCTTC | CASSLNGQGLNEQFF
TRBJ2-7 | . | TRBV6-2/TRBV6-3 | . | TGTGCCAGCAGTGTTAGGCTGACTGGGATCTACGAGCAGTACTTC | CASSVRLTGIYEQYF
TRBJ2-2 | few | TRBV6-5 | . | TGTGCCAGCAGTTACTCCGACCTACTGAGGACCGGGGAGCTGTTTTTT | CASSYSDLLRTGELFF
TRBJ2-7 | . | TRBV28 | . | TGTGCCAGCAGTTTAGGAGGTAGAACAGGGTATTTCATTGTGGACGAGCAGTACTTC | CASSLGGRTGYFIVDEQYF
TRBJ2-5 | . | TRBV30 | . | TGTGCCTGGAGGGCCCCAAATTTCCAAGAGACCCAGTACTTC | CAWRAPNFQETQYF
TRBJ2-2 | . | TRBV7-8 | . | TGTGCCAGCAGCCGAGCGGAAGTTACCGGGGAGCTGTTTTTT | CASSRAEVTGELFF
TRBJ1-4 | . | TRBV7-2 | . | TGTGCCAGCAGCCCCGTTACAGCTCTCCATAATGAAAAACTGTTTTTT | CASSPVTALHNEKLFF
TRBJ1-6 | . | TRBV7-6 | . | TGTGCCAGCAGCTGGGAGAGTGGGGATTCACCCCTCCACTTT | CASSWESGDSPLHF
TRBJ1-1 | . | TRBV7-9 | . | TGTGCCAGCAGCCACGGGGTGGCTGAAGCTTTCTTT | CASSHGVAEAFF
TRBJ2-1 | . | TRBV6-4 | TRBD1 | TGTGCCAGCAGTGACGGGACAGGGGGCAATGAGCAGTTCTTC | CASSDGTGGNEQFF
TRBJ2-5 | . | TRBV1 | . | TGCACCAGCAGCCAAGGGTCCAGCGGGGGGGCATTACGGGAGACCCAGTACTTC | CTSSQGSSGGALRETQYF
TRBJ2-4 | . | TRBV19 | TRBD2 | TGTGCCAGTCAGGTTCTGGGCGGGGGGGCCAAAAACATTCAGTACTTC | CASQVLGGGAKNIQYF
TRBJ1-3 | once | TRBV19 | . | TGTGCCCCCCGGTCGGCAGGGAGTAAAGGTAGTCGAGGAAACACCATATATTTT | CAPRSAGSKGSRGNTIYF
TRBJ2-2 | . | TRBV7-9 | . | TGTGCCAGCAGCTTAGTATCGGGGGAGCTGTTTTTT | CASSLVSGELFF
TRBJ2-2 | . | TRBV14 | TRBD2 | TGTGCCAGCAGCCAAGATGCCCCTGCCGGGACTAGCGAATCCGGGGAGCTGTTTTTT | CASSQDAPAGTSESGELFF
TRBJ1-1 | . | TRBV4-1 | . | TGCGCCAGCAGCCAATCCCCAGGGCGGACTGAAGCTTTCTTT | CASSQSPGRTEAFF
TRBJ1-4 | . | TRBV7-9 | . | TGTGCCAGCAGCTTACAGACAGGTCCTAATGAAAAACTGTTTTTT | CASSLQTGPNEKLFF
TRBJ2-7 | . | TRBV5-1 | . | TGCGCCAGCAGCTTGGAAGGAGGGGGAATCTACGAGCAGTACTTC | CASSLEGGGIYEQYF
TRBJ2-7 | . | TRBV5-6 | . | TGTGCCAGCGATGACTTGATTACTAGCTGCTCCTACGAGCAGTACTTC | CASDDLITSCSYEQYF
TRBJ2-5 | few | TRBV6-2/TRBV6-3 | . | TGTGCCAGCAGTTACTCTCCTCTGGAGGGCGAAGAAGAGACCCAGTACTTC | CASSYSPLEGEEETQYF